This T cell receptor beta chain came from a study of blood T cell repertoires in COVID-19. About the study: In each case, the material was cDNA or gDNA derived from T cells, B-cell-depleted T cells, or PBMCs.

Trimming pared 5 bases from V and 9 bases from J, leaving 14 bases between. The CDR3 sequence is 14 residues long. Germline loops: CDR1 SGHNT, CDR2 YENEEA. As handled by the study authors: Estimates of nucleated cell counts were drawn from the amplification of reference gene primers. Some clones are missing from TCRdb's copy, which holds only in-frame ones; the method was immunoSEQ multiplex PCR. That table gives V, J and clone size, and the DNA gave D and trimming. The repertoire holds 30,000 to 40,000 clones, with approximately 93% as singletons. Sample: peripheral blood. V is TRBV11-3 and J is TRBJ1-6; TRBD1 is a possible D gene (6 bases). The receptor comes from a male donor with active COVID-19. CDR3 sequence: CASSLGQRGSPLHF. Written as DNA, the CDR3 is TGTGCCAGCAGCCTCGGACAGAGGGGTTCACCCCTCCACTTT.